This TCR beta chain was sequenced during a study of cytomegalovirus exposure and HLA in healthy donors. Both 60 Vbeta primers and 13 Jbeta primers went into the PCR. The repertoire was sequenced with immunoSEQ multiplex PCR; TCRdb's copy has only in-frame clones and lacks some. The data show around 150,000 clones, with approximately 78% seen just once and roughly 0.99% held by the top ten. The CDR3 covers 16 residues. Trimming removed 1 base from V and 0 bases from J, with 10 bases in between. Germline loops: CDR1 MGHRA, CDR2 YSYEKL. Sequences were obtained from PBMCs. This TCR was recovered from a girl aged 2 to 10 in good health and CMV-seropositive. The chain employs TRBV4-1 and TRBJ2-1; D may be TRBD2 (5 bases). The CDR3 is CASSQGAVNSYNEQFF. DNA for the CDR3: TGCGCCAGCAGCCAAGGAGCGGTTAACTCCTACAATGAGCAGTTCTTC.